The source of this T cell receptor (beta chain) is a study of blood T cell repertoires in COVID-19. Study details: Sample material is recorded as cDNA or gDNA derived from T cells, B-cell-depleted T cells, or PBMCs.

Germline V gene sequence: CDR1 LNHDA, CDR2 SQIVND (reference sequence). This CDR3 is 15 amino acids long. Trimming pared 6 bases from V and 0 bases from J, leaving 14 bases between. This clone was seen only once. Method: immunoSEQ multiplex PCR; TCRdb's copy keeps in-frame clones and lacks some. The table has 140,000 to 150,000 clones, roughly 84% seen once; the top ten hold less than 50%. Sequenced: peripheral blood. The TCR originated in a human donor in a cohort sampled during active COVID-19. The chain recombines TRBV19 with TRBJ1-2; D unclear. The CDR3 nucleotides are TGTGCCAGTAGAGGAAGCGTGGTAGCTAACTATGGCTACACCTTC. It encodes CASRGSVVANYGYTF.